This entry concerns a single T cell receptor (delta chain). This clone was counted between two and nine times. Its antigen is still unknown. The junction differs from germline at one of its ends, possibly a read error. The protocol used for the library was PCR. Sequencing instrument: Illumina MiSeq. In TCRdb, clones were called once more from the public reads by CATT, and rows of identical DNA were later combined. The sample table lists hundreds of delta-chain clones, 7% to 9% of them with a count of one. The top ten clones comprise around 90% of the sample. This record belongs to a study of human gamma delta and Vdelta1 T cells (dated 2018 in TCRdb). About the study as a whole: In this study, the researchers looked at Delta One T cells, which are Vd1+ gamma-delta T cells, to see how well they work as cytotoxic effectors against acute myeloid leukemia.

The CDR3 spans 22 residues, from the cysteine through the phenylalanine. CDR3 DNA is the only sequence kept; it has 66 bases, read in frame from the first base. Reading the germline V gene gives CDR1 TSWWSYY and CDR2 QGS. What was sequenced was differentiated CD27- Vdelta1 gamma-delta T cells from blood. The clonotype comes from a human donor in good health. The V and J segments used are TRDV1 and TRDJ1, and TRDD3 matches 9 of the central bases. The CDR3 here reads CALGEPNPSSPRVWGMSPKLIF. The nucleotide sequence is TGTGCCCTTGGGGAACCGAATCCTTCCTCCCCTCGAGTCTGGGGGATGAGCCCGAAACTCATCTTT.